Detailed here is one T cell receptor (beta chain). These data originate in a study of control samples from healthy donors and cancer patients. This table comes from immunoSEQ multiplex PCR, and its TCRdb copy is limited to in-frame clones, with some not included. The table lists some 90,000 clones, about 88% of them singletons. Material: blood. The receptor was isolated from a woman aged 55-70 years in good health.

CDR3 region: CASSPRTGTGDEKLFF. The CDR3 nucleotides read TGTGCCAGCTCACCCAGGACAGGGACGGGCGATGAAAAACTGTTTTTT. V gene TRBV18 combines with J gene TRBJ1-4; 8 bases align to TRBD1. CDR3 length: 16 amino acids. Trimming at V came to 3 bases and at J to 6 bases, leaving 9 bases not matched to a gene. Germline CDR1 and CDR2: KGHSH and LQKENI.